One and the same sample provided the 27 T cell receptor beta chains below, sequenced in a study of blood T cell repertoires in COVID-19. This table comes from immunoSEQ multiplex PCR, and its TCRdb copy is limited to in-frame clones, with some not included. The table lists 130,000 to 150,000 clones, approximately 88% of them singletons. Sequencing was performed on PBMCs or T cells enriched from blood (not recorded which). The receptors originated from a man aged 40-55 years with acute COVID-19.

This rearrangement joins TRBV6-5 to TRBJ2-1, with D maybe TRBD1 (6 bases). Germline CDR1 MNHEY, CDR2 SVGAGI. The CDR3 length is 13 residues. Trimming took 6 bases from V and 5 from J, leaving 11 bases between them. The CDR3 DNA follows: TGTGCCAGCAGGGGACATTCAGACAATGAGCAGTTCTTC. It codes for CASRGHSDNEQFF.

V gene TRBV28 combines with J gene TRBJ2-1; D possibly corresponds to TRBD2 (7 bases). Between the trimmed V and J ends, which lost 7 bases and 6 bases, there was a span of 19 bases. The CDR3 runs to 15 residues. Germline V CDR1 and CDR2: MDHEN, SYDVKM. The CDR3 DNA reads TGTGCCAGCACCGTATGGGGGGGCATTCTCAATGAGCAGTTCTTC. It translates to CASTVWGGILNEQFF. The entire variable domain, with the rest obtained from reference TRBV28 and TRBJ2-1, is as follows: DVKVTQSSRYLVKRTGEKVFLECVQDMDHENMFWYRQDPGLGLRLIYFSYDVKMKEKGDIPEGYSVSREKKERFSLILESASTNQTSMYLCASTVWGGILNEQFFGPGTRLTVL.

The chain recombines TRBV28 with TRBJ2-5; 9 positions agree with TRBD1. Germline lookup yields CDR1 MDHEN and CDR2 SYDVKM. This CDR3 comprises 15 residues. With V trimmed by 2 bases and J by 5 bases, 6 bases remained unmatched. The CDR3 loop reads CASSLGGTGWETQYF. CDR3 sequence (DNA): TGTGCCAGCAGTTTAGGCGGGACAGGGTGGGAGACCCAGTACTTC.

The rearrangement joins TRBV10-2 to TRBJ1-5, with D uncertain. In germline, CDR1 is WSHSY, CDR2 SAAADI. Trimming shortened V by 3 bases and J by 1 base, and 7 bases separated the two germline ends. CDR3 size: 14 residues. The CDR3 protein is CASSDGLSNQPQHF. CDR3 DNA sequence: TGCGCCAGCAGTGACGGACTGAGCAATCAGCCCCAGCATTTT.

This chain links TRBV24-1 with TRBJ2-7; 10 nucleotides agree with TRBD2. V dropped 6 bases and J dropped 5; count of bases not matched to a gene: 9. Per the germline V gene, CDR1 is KGHDR and CDR2 is SFDVKD. The CDR3 spans 15 residues. CDR3 sequence reads: CATSPSGSYSHEQYF. CDR3 in DNA: TGTGCCACCAGTCCTAGCGGGAGTTATAGCCACGAGCAGTACTTC.

The chain couples TRBV29-1 to TRBJ2-2; 13 bases fit TRBD2. Germline values: CDR1 SQVTM, CDR2 ANQGSEA. J gave up 7 bases and V 6 bases, and 5 bases lay outside the gene matches. CDR3 length equals 14 residues. The CDR3 DNA is TGCAGCGTCCTGACTAGCGGGAGGTTCGGGGAGCTGTTTTTT. Translating gives CSVLTSGRFGELFF.

The chain recombines TRBV3-1 (or the pseudogene TRBV3-2) with TRBJ1-2; 8 bases map to TRBD1. CDR3 size: 17 residues. V shed 4 bases and J 4 bases; nucleotides not matched to a gene: 14. The germline gives CDR1 LGHDT, CDR2 YNNKEL (reference sequence). DNA of the CDR3: TGTGCCAGCAGCCCAGGCGATACAGGGGGATTTCTCTATGGCTACACCTTC. It translates to CASSPGDTGGFLYGYTF.

V is TRBV7-9 and J is TRBJ1-2, with TRBD1 as a possible D gene (5 bases). The V and J ends lost 1 base and 4 bases respectively, with 13 bases between them. The length of the CDR3 is 15 residues. Germline values: CDR1 SEHNR, CDR2 FQNEAQ (reference sequence). DNA for the CDR3: TGTGCCAGCAGCTTAGGGGGGGACTTCGTCTATGGCTACACCTTC. It is translated as CASSLGGDFVYGYTF.

The chain combines TRBV11-2 with TRBJ2-7, with 7 bases aligning to TRBD2. CDR1 is SGHAT, CDR2 FQNNGV, per germline. This CDR3 spans 15 amino acids. V shed 1 base and J 2 bases; nucleotides not matched to a gene: 5. The CDR3 coding sequence is TGTGCCAGCAGCTTAGCGGGGGGTCCAACCTACGAGCAGTACTTC. Amino acid sequence: CASSLAGGPTYEQYF.

This sequence joins TRBV11-2 and TRBJ2-7; D possibly corresponds to TRBD2 (6 bases). This CDR3 region has 14 residues. Germline CDR1 reads SGHAT; CDR2 reads FQNNGV. V was clipped by 5 bases and J by 6 bases, with 17 bases between them. The CDR3 loop reads CASSQLAQAGEQYF. The CDR3 DNA is TGTGCCAGCAGCCAACTAGCTCAAGCGGGCGAGCAGTACTTC. The full variable domain, with the rest looked up from reference TRBV11-2 and TRBJ2-7, is EAGVAQSPRYKIIEKRQSVAFWCNPISGHATLYWYQQILGQGPKLLIQFQNNGVVDDSQLPKDRFSAERLKGVDSTLKIQPAKLEDSAVYLCASSQLAQAGEQYFGPGTRLTVT.

This clone was detected only a few times. The J gene is TRBJ1-4, the V gene TRBV10-3; D ambiguous. Germline values: CDR1 ENHRY, CDR2 SYGVKD. The CDR3 runs 14 residues. The V and J ends lost 8 bases and 0 bases respectively, with 10 bases between them. The CDR3 region is CAIRSDATNEKLFF. In nucleotides, the CDR3 is TGTGCCATCCGATCAGATGCAACTAATGAAAAACTGTTTTTT.

The rearrangement uses TRBV6-5 and TRBJ2-2; no firm D call. The CDR3 loop spans 15 amino acids. Germline V gives CDR1 MNHEY, CDR2 SVGAGI. Deletions cut 0 bases from V and 0 bases from J, with 5 bases between. CDR3 in DNA: TGTGCCAGCAGTTACTCACATACGAACACCGGGGAGCTGTTTTTT. Translated, it gives CASSYSHTNTGELFF.

The table lists this clone with a few counts. CDR3 in DNA: TGTGCCAGCAGCTTATCCCTGGACACGAACACCGGGGAGCTGTTTTTT. It yields the protein CASSLSLDTNTGELFF. The chain links TRBV7-8 to TRBJ2-2, with a tentative D call TRBD1 (5 bases). The germline V and J ends were trimmed by 2 bases and 0 bases, with 10 bases remaining between them. The CDR3 contains 16 residues. The V gene's germline CDR1 is SGHVS and CDR2 FQNEAQ.

This chain uses TRBV28 with TRBJ1-2, with D possibly being TRBD1 (5 bases). Germline assignment: CDR1 MDHEN and CDR2 SYDVKM. The CDR3 sequence is 15 residues long. V dropped 4 bases and J dropped 0 bases, with 12 bases sitting between them. CDR3: CASSSPRVANYGYTF. As DNA, the CDR3 is TGTGCCAGCAGTTCCCCCAGGGTTGCTAACTATGGCTACACCTTC.

The chain couples TRBV6-5 to TRBJ1-2, with a tentative D call TRBD1 (6 bases). The CDR3 has 14 amino acids. Germline V lookup: CDR1 MNHEY, CDR2 SVGAGI. Between the trimmed V and J ends, which lost 5 bases and 8 bases, there was a span of 18 bases. The CDR3 DNA follows: TGTGCCAGCAGTAAAAACGACAGGCGAGGGGGCTACACCTTC. Translated, it gives CASSKNDRRGGYTF.

This clone was found once. The chain couples TRBV3-1 (or the pseudogene TRBV3-2) to TRBJ2-7, with 9 bases that match TRBD1. The CDR3 covers 13 residues. V shed 6 bases, J shed 5 bases, and the junction held 5 bases outside the gene matches. Germline-derived CDR1 and CDR2 are LGHDT and YNNKEL (reference sequence). Here the CDR3 DNA reads TGTGCCAGCAGTCTGACAGGGGGGCACGAGCAGTACTTC. It yields the protein CASSLTGGHEQYF.

Only one count was recorded for this clone. The chain uses TRBV28 and TRBJ1-5; the D gene is possibly TRBD1 (6 bases). There are 13 residues in the CDR3. Trimming stripped 4 bases from V and 11 bases from J, with 15 bases between. Germline V gene data show CDR1 as MDHEN and CDR2 as SYDVKM. CDR3 residues: CASSYREGSSQHF. The CDR3 bases are TGTGCCAGCAGTTACAGGGAAGGTAGCTCCCAGCATTTT. Full variable domain (missing parts from reference TRBV28 and TRBJ1-5): DVKVTQSSRYLVKRTGEKVFLECVQDMDHENMFWYRQDPGLGLRLIYFSYDVKMKEKGDIPEGYSVSREKKERFSLILESASTNQTSMYLCASSYREGSSQHFGDGTRLSIL.

The chain joins TRBV2 to TRBJ1-3; D is unclear. V shed 8 bases and J shed 0 bases, with 8 bases lying between them. CDR1 and CDR2 (germline): SNHLY, FYNNEI. There are 13 residues in the CDR3. CDR3 loop: CASSEDSGNTIYF. CDR3 bases: TGTGCCAGCTCGGAGGACTCTGGAAACACCATATATTTT. The whole variable domain, filled in from reference TRBV2 and TRBJ1-3, reads EPEVTQTPSHQVTQMGQEVILRCVPISNHLYFYWYRQILGQKVEFLVSFYNNEISEKSEIFDDQFSVERPDGSNFTLKIRSTKLEDSAMYFCASSEDSGNTIYFGEGSWLTVV.

The chain carries TRBV19 and TRBJ1-2, with TRBD1 matching over 7 bases. CDR1 is LNHDA, CDR2 SQIVND, per germline (reference sequence). The CDR3 consists of 14 residues. Trimming cost V 5 bases and J 5 bases; bases outside gene matches: 8. This CDR3 is CASSPPRGRYGYTF. The CDR3 DNA sequence: TGTGCCAGTAGTCCCCCCAGGGGGAGATATGGCTACACCTTC.

This clone was recorded a few times. The genes are TRBV15 and TRBJ1-1; D gene uncertain. Per the germline V gene, CDR1 is LNHNV and CDR2 is YYDKDF (reference sequence). V lost 0 bases, J lost 1 base, and 6 bases lay in between. The CDR3 is 14 amino acids. For the CDR3, the DNA is TGTGCCACCAGCAGAGATTTGGCGAACACTGAAGCTTTCTTT. It encodes CATSRDLANTEAFF. The variable domain in full, completed from reference TRBV15 and TRBJ1-1, reads DAMVIQNPRYQVTQFGKPVTLSCSQTLNHNVMYWYQQKSSQAPKLLFHYYDKDFNNEADTPDNFQSRRPNTSFCFLDIRSPGLGDTAMYLCATSRDLANTEAFFGQGTRLTVV.

There are a few counts of this clone. The chain combines TRBV2 with TRBJ1-2; D remains unclear. Germline V gene data show CDR1 as SNHLY and CDR2 as FYNNEI. This CDR3 has 16 residues. The V gene lost 5 bases and the J gene lost 4 bases, with 20 bases spanning the gap. CDR3 in amino acids: CASSSRPPEGGYGYTF. The CDR3 bases are TGTGCCAGCAGTTCCCGCCCCCCCGAGGGTGGCTATGGCTACACCTTC.

The chain employs TRBV5-5 and TRBJ1-1; D not certain. This CDR3 comprises 15 residues. Germline values: CDR1 SGHKS, CDR2 YYEKEE (reference sequence). V lost 4 bases and J lost 14, with 27 bases in between. The CDR3 loop is CASSVEVGKSGLSFF. The CDR3 region has the DNA TGTGCCAGCAGCGTGGAGGTCGGCAAATCTGGGCTATCCTTCTTT.

The chain combines TRBV19 with TRBJ1-5; 8 nucleotides agree with TRBD1. CDR3 length: 16 residues. With V trimmed by 3 bases and J by 0 bases, 4 bases remained unmatched. From germline, CDR1 is LNHDA and CDR2 SQIVND (reference sequence). For the CDR3, the DNA is TGTGCCAGTAGTATTGGACAGGGTAATAGCAATCAGCCCCAGCATTTT. It encodes CASSIGQGNSNQPQHF.

The V and J genes are TRBV9 and TRBJ2-5; TRBD2 matches at 14 bases. This CDR3 comprises 18 residues. V lost 4 bases, J lost 2 bases, and 10 bases stayed unmatched. Germline values: CDR1 SGDLS, CDR2 YYNGEE. In DNA, the CDR3 is TGTGCCAGCAGCCCTACAGGGACTAGCGGGAGCTGGCAAGAGACCCAGTACTTC. Protein sequence: CASSPTGTSGSWQETQYF. The full variable domain, its missing parts supplied by reference TRBV9 and TRBJ2-5, is DSGVTQTPKHLITATGQRVTLRCSPRSGDLSVYWYQQSLDQGLQFLIQYYNGEERAKGNILERFSAQQFPDLHSELNLSSLELGDSALYFCASSPTGTSGSWQETQYFGPGTRLLVL.

This clone was counted once. The rearrangement links TRBV7-2 to TRBJ1-5, with D tentatively TRBD1 (6 bases). Germline CDR1 and CDR2: SGHTA and FQGNSA. This CDR3 is built from 14 residues. V lost 5 bases to trimming and J lost 2 bases, with 10 bases between them. CDR3 in amino acids: CASSTRQGNQPQHF. CDR3 nucleotide sequence: TGTGCCAGCAGCACCCGACAGGGCAATCAGCCCCAGCATTTT.

CDR3 loop: CASSLTAETGNTIYF. Written as DNA, the CDR3 is TGCGCCAGCAGCTTGACGGCGGAGACTGGAAACACCATATATTTT. The V gene is TRBV5-1, the J gene TRBJ1-3; no clear D gene. The CDR3 has 15 amino acids. The germline V gene has CDR1 SGHRS and CDR2 YFSETQ. The V end lost 1 base, the J end lost 2 bases, and 10 bases lay between the germline ends.

This chain connects TRBV3-1 (or the pseudogene TRBV3-2) to TRBJ2-1, with 7 bases fitting TRBD1. The germline V gene encodes CDR1 LGHDT and CDR2 YNNKEL (reference sequence). With 3 bases clipped from V and 7 bases from J, the junction kept 6 bases outside the gene matches. The length of the CDR3 is 14 residues. As DNA, the CDR3 is TGTGCCAGCAGCCACGGACAGGCCAGGAATGAGCAGTTCTTC. Translating it yields CASSHGQARNEQFF.